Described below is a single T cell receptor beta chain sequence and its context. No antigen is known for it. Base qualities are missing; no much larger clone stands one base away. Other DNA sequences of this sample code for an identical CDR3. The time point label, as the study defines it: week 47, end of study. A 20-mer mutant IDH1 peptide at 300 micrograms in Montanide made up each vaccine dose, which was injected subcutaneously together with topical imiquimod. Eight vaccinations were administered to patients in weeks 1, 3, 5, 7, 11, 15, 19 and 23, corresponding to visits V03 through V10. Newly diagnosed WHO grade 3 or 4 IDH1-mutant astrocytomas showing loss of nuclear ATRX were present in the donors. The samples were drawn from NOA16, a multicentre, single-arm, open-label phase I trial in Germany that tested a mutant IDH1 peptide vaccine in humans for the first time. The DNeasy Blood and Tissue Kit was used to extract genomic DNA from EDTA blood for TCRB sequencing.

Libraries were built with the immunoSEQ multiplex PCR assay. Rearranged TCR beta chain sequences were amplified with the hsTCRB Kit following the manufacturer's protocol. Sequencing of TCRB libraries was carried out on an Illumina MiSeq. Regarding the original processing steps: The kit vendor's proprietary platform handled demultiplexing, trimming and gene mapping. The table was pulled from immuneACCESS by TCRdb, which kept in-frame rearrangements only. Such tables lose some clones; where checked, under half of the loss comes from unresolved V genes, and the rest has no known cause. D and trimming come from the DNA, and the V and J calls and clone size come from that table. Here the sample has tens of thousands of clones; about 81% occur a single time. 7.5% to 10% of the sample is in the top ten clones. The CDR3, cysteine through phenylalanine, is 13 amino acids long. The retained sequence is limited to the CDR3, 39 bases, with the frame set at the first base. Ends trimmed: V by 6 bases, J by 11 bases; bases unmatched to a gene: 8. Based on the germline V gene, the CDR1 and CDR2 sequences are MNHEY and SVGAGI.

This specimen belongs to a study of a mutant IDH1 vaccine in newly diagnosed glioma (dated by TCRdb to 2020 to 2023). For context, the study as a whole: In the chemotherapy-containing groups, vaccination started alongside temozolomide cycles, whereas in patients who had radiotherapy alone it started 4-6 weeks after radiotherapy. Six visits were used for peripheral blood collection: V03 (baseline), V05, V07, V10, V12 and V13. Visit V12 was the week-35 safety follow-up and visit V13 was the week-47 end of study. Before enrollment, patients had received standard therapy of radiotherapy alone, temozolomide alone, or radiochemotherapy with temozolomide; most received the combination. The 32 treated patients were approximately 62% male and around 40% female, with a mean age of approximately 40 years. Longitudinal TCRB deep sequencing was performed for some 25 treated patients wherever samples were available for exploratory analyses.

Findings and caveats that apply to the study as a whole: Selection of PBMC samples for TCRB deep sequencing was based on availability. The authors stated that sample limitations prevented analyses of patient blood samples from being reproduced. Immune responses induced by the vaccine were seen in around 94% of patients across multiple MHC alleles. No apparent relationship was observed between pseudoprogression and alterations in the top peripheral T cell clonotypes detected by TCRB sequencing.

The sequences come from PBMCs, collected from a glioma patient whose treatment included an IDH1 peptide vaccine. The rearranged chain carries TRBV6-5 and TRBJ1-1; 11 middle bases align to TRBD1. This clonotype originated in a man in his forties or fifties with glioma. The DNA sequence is TGTGCCAGCAGCCGTGGACAGGGGGCGCCGGCTTTCTTT. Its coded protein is CASSRGQGAPAFF.